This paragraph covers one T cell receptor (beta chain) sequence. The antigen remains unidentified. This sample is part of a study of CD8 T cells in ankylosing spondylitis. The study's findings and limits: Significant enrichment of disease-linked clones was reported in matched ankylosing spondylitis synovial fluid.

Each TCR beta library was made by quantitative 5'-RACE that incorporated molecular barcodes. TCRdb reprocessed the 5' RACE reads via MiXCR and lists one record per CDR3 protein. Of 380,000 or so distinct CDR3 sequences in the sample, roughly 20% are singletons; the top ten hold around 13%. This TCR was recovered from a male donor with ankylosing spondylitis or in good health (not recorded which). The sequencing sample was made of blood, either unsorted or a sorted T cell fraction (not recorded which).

CDR3 sequence: CASSPQVVGTDTQYF. As DNA, the CDR3 is TGTGCCAGCAGCCCCCAGGTTGTCGGCACAGATACGCAGTATTTT. The chain uses TRBV5-6 and TRBJ2-3; no clear D. This CDR3 comprises 15 residues. Germline V gene data show CDR1 as SGHDT and CDR2 as YYEEEE. Trimming pared 4 bases from V and 1 base from J, leaving 13 bases between.